Below, one T cell receptor (beta chain) is given with its context. The data originate from a study of control samples from healthy donors and cancer patients. Using immunoSEQ multiplex PCR, the repertoire was profiled, and TCRdb retains in-frame clones only, with some absent. The data show about 140,000 clones, 75% to 95% seen once. This sequence originates from a man between 18 and 35 years old in good health. Specimen: blood.

Here the CDR3 reads CASSEGLQETQYF. DNA of the CDR3: TGTGCCAGCAGTGAGGGGTTACAAGAGACCCAGTACTTC. This sequence joins TRBV25-1 and TRBJ2-5; D is uncertain. V was pared by 3 bases and J by 2 bases, with 7 bases between. The CDR3 sequence is 13 residues long. Germline lookup yields CDR1 MGHDK and CDR2 SYGVNS.